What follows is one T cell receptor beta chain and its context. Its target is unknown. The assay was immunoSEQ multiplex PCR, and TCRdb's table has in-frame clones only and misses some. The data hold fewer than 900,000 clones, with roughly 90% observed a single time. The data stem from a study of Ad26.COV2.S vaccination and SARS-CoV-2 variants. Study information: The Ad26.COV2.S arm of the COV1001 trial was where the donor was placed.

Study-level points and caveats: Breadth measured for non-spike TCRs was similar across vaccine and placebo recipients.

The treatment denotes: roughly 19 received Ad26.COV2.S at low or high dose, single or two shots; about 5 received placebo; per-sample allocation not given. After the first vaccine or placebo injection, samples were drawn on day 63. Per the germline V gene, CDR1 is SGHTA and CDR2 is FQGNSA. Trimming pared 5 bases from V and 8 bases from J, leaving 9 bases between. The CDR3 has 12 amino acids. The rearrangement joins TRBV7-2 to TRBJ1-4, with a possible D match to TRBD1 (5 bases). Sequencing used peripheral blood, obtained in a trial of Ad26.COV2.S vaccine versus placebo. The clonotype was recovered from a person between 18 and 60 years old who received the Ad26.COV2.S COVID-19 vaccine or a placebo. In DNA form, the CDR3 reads TGTGCCAGCAGCGCCCCAGGGGAAAAACTGTTTTTT. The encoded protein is CASSAPGEKLFF.